Presented here are 8 T cell receptor beta chains from one specimen sequenced in a study of cytomegalovirus exposure and HLA in healthy donors. This PCR relied on a set of 60 Vbeta primers and 13 Jbeta primers. Profiling relied on immunoSEQ multiplex PCR, and the TCRdb table lists in-frame clones only, not all of them. The data hold approximately 140,000 clones, with approximately 80% observed a single time. Sequencing input: PBMCs. The receptors were gathered from a man aged 18 to 30 in good health and CMV-seronegative.

The J gene is TRBJ1-1, the V gene TRBV6-6, with 7 bases matching TRBD1. Germline loops: CDR1 MNHNY, CDR2 SVGAGI (reference sequence). Trimming at V came to 0 bases and at J to 4 bases, leaving 2 bases not matched to a gene. The CDR3 has 14 amino acids. In DNA form, the CDR3 reads TGTGCCAGCAGTTACTCCGCAGGGGGCACTGAAGCTTTCTTT. This translates into CASSYSAGGTEAFF.

This chain links TRBV6-5 with TRBJ1-2, with D possibly matching TRBD1 (6 bases). V shed 6 bases and J shed 13 bases, with 21 bases lying between them. There are 13 residues in the CDR3. CDR1 is MNHEY and CDR2 is SVGAGI in the germline V gene. DNA of the CDR3: TGTGCCAGCAGCCCACATGGACAGTCCGTCGGCACCTTC. Translating it yields CASSPHGQSVGTF.

This clone was seen a handful of times. The chain couples TRBV25-1 to TRBJ2-3; the match to TRBD2 covers 8 bases. The CDR3 has 15 residues. Germline V gene data show CDR1 as MGHDK and CDR2 as SYGVNS. J gave up 3 bases and V 4 bases, and 6 bases lay outside the gene matches. The CDR3 nucleotides are TGTGCCAGCAGTGTACCAGGACTAGCAACAGATACGCAGTATTTT. Its protein is CASSVPGLATDTQYF. The full variable domain, its missing parts supplied by reference TRBV25-1 and TRBJ2-3, is EADIYQTPRYLVIGTGKKITLECSQTMGHDKMYWYQQDPGMELHLIHYSYGVNSTEKGDLSSESTVSRIRTEHFPLTLESARPSHTSQYLCASSVPGLATDTQYFGPGTRLTVL.

This clone was observed a single time. The rearrangement links TRBV19 to TRBJ2-1; D unclear. The CDR3 totals 15 residues. V shed 3 bases and J shed 0 bases, with 9 bases lying between them. CDR1 and CDR2 (germline): LNHDA, SQIVND (reference sequence). CDR3 in DNA: TGTGCCAGTAGTATGGCGGAATACTCCTACAATGAGCAGTTCTTC. Its protein product is CASSMAEYSYNEQFF.

The V gene is TRBV6-5, the J gene TRBJ2-7; D is unresolved. Germline CDR1 MNHEY, CDR2 SVGAGI. This CDR3 is 12 amino acids long. V gave up 0 bases and J gave up 5 bases, with 5 bases separating them. CDR3 amino acids: CASSYSRNEQYF. CDR3 in DNA: TGTGCCAGCAGTTACTCGCGGAACGAGCAGTACTTC.

The V and J genes are TRBV5-1 and TRBJ2-5; 12 nucleotides line up with TRBD1. The CDR3 extends over 16 amino acids. J gave up 4 bases and V 0 bases, and 4 bases lay outside the gene matches. Germline CDR1 SGHRS, CDR2 YFSETQ. The CDR3 loop is CASSLGDRGPPETQYF. The CDR3 region has the DNA TGCGCCAGCAGCTTGGGGGACAGGGGGCCCCCAGAGACCCAGTACTTC.

The chain is built from TRBV10-1 and TRBJ2-5; 11 bases line up with TRBD1. Germline V gene data show CDR1 as WNHNN and CDR2 as SYGVQD (reference sequence). This CDR3 is 15 amino acids long. The V and J ends lost 2 bases and 5 bases, in that order; junction bases with no gene match: 4. CDR3 in DNA: TGCGCCAGCAGTGAGGGGACAGGGGGTTCGGAGACCCAGTACTTC. Its protein is CASSEGTGGSETQYF.

The chain is built from TRBV30 and TRBJ2-7; the match to TRBD1 covers 8 bases. Germline V gene data show CDR1 as GTSNPN and CDR2 as SVGIG (reference sequence). CDR3 length: 12 residues. The V segment lost 5 bases and the J segment 4 bases; nucleotides outside the gene matches: 4. The DNA for the CDR3 is TGTGCCTGGTCAACAGGGGGGTACGAGCAGTACTTC. It codes for CAWSTGGYEQYF.